Listed below are T cell receptor beta chains from one sample, sequenced in a study of CD8 T cells in ankylosing spondylitis. Using its own MiXCR run on the 5' RACE reads, TCRdb lists one record per CDR3 protein. The sample holds 200,000 to 300,000 distinct CDR3 sequences; around 25% are singletons and the top ten take roughly 0.67%. The sequenced material came from blood, either unsorted or a sorted T cell fraction (not recorded which). All receptors come from a male donor with ankylosing spondylitis or in good health (not recorded which). The CDR3 runs from the conserved cysteine through the conserved F or W. Each record gives: clone size, D gene, J gene, V gene, CDR3 protein, CDR3 DNA. The D gene is left open where the match is weak. Clone size is stated in some rows and not others, as once, few, many or a class when expanded.

size: few; D: NA; J: TRBJ1-6; V: TRBV7-2; CDR3: CASSWQVGSPLHF; DNA: TGTGCCAGCAGCTGGCAAGTTGGTTCACCCCTCCACTTT
size: few; D: NA; J: TRBJ1-5; V: TRBV5-5; CDR3: CASSLDPYSNQPQHF; DNA: TGTGCCAGCAGCTTGGACCCCTATAGCAATCAGCCCCAGCATTTT
size: NA; D: NA; J: TRBJ2-7; V: TRBV28; CDR3: CASSFQRSVYEQYF; DNA: TGTGCCAGCAGTTTCCAACGTTCAGTCTACGAGCAGTACTTC
size: many; D: NA; J: TRBJ1-2; V: TRBV4-1; CDR3: CASSQATAQALRGYGYTF; DNA: TGCGCCAGCAGCCAAGCAACCGCCCAGGCGCTGAGGGGGTATGGCTACACCTTC
size: NA; D: NA; J: TRBJ2-1; V: TRBV3-1; CDR3: CASTQVQIRGARNEQFF; DNA: TGTGCCAGCACCCAAGTTCAAATTAGGGGGGCCAGGAATGAGCAGTTCTTC
size: NA; D: NA; J: TRBJ2-1; V: TRBV6-6; CDR3: CASTDPLNNEQFF; DNA: TGTGCCAGCACGGACCCTTTGAACAATGAGCAGTTCTTC
size: NA; D: TRBD2; J: TRBJ2-7; V: TRBV15; CDR3: CATSREGTSEQYF; DNA: TGTGCCACCAGCAGGGAGGGGACTAGCGAGCAGTACTTC
size: NA; D: NA; J: TRBJ1-6; V: TRBV4-2; CDR3: CASSANYGSGNSPLHF; DNA: TGTGCCAGCAGCGCCAATTATGGTTCTGGGAATTCACCCCTCCACTTT
size: NA; D: NA; J: TRBJ1-2; V: TRBV12-3/TRBV12-4; CDR3: CASSLQRGGNYGYTF; DNA: TGTGCCAGCAGCCTGCAAAGGGGAGGTAACTATGGCTACACCTTC
size: many; D: TRBD2; J: TRBJ2-5; V: TRBV10-3; CDR3: CAIRSGGAVETQYF; DNA: TGTGCCATCAGGAGCGGGGGGGCCGTAGAGACCCAGTACTTC
size: NA; D: TRBD1; J: TRBJ2-3; V: TRBV5-1; CDR3: CASSSFRDRGSDTQYF; DNA: TGCGCCAGCAGCTCGTTCCGGGACAGGGGGTCCGATACGCAGTATTTT
size: many; D: TRBD1; J: TRBJ2-7; V: TRBV5-5; CDR3: CASSLLTGGPYEQYF; DNA: TGTGCCAGCAGCTTGTTGACAGGGGGTCCCTACGAGCAGTACTTC
size: NA; D: TRBD1; J: TRBJ2-5; V: TRBV20-1; CDR3: CSASRAGQGQETQYF; DNA: TGCAGTGCTTCCCGTGCGGGACAGGGCCAAGAGACCCAGTACTTC
size: many; D: NA; J: TRBJ2-1; V: TRBV20-1; CDR3: CSVFWAGEQFF; DNA: TGCAGTGTTTTCTGGGCAGGTGAGCAGTTCTTC
size: many; D: NA; J: TRBJ1-2; V: TRBV2; CDR3: CASSVLQGNGYTF; DNA: TGTGCCAGCAGTGTCCTCCAGGGAAATGGCTACACCTTC
size: NA; D: TRBD2; J: TRBJ2-1; V: TRBV13; CDR3: CAIAGGGPFSLSYNEQFF; DNA: TGTGCCATCGCGGGCGGGGGGCCCTTTTCCCTTTCCTACAATGAGCAGTTCTTC
size: many; D: TRBD2; J: TRBJ2-5; V: TRBV29-1; CDR3: CSVARSAGGWETQYF; DNA: TGCAGCGTTGCACGATCAGCGGGGGGGTGGGAGACCCAGTACTTC
size: few; D: TRBD2; J: TRBJ2-5; V: TRBV20-1; CDR3: CSARVGIGGASETQYF; DNA: TGCAGTGCTAGAGTAGGGATCGGGGGGGCCTCAGAGACCCAGTACTTC
size: NA; D: TRBD1; J: TRBJ1-1; V: TRBV20-1; CDR3: CSAKTGSVNTEAFF; DNA: TGCAGTGCGAAGACAGGGAGCGTAAACACTGAAGCTTTCTTT
size: once; D: NA; J: TRBJ1-1; V: TRBV6-1; CDR3: CASSEVMHPQMNTEAFF; DNA: TGTGCCAGCAGTGAAGTGATGCACCCACAGATGAACACTGAAGCTTTCTTT
size: many; D: TRBD1; J: TRBJ1-4; V: TRBV20-1; CDR3: CSATTGTGREKLFF; DNA: TGCAGTGCTACCACCGGGACAGGGCGGGAAAAACTGTTTTTT
size: few; D: NA; J: TRBJ1-4; V: TRBV12-3/TRBV12-4; CDR3: CASSSRGSRGEKLFF; DNA: TGTGCCAGCAGTTCACGGGGGTCTCGGGGTGAAAAACTGTTTTTT
size: many; D: NA; J: TRBJ2-1; V: TRBV12-3/TRBV12-4; CDR3: CASRQLIEDEQFF; DNA: TGTGCCAGCCGACAATTGATTGAGGATGAGCAGTTCTTC
size: few; D: TRBD1; J: TRBJ2-7; V: TRBV29-1; CDR3: CSVEGGTGGYEQYF; DNA: TGCAGCGTTGAAGGGGGGACAGGGGGCTACGAGCAGTACTTC
size: NA; D: TRBD1; J: TRBJ2-1; V: TRBV20-1; CDR3: CSARPLDRTKYNEQFF; DNA: TGCAGTGCTAGACCACTGGACAGGACCAAATACAATGAGCAGTTCTTC
size: NA; D: NA; J: TRBJ2-1; V: TRBV7-9; CDR3: CASSVLGGQDEQFF; DNA: TGTGCCAGCAGCGTTTTGGGTGGTCAGGATGAGCAGTTCTTC
size: few; D: TRBD1; J: TRBJ1-2; V: TRBV12-3/TRBV12-4; CDR3: CASSGGTARTGYTF; DNA: TGTGCCAGCAGCGGCGGGACAGCCAGAACCGGCTACACCTTC
size: few; D: NA; J: TRBJ2-1; V: TRBV12-3/TRBV12-4; CDR3: CASREQGWDEQFF; DNA: TGTGCCAGCAGAGAACAGGGTTGGGATGAGCAGTTCTTC
size: NA; D: NA; J: TRBJ2-1; V: TRBV3-1; CDR3: CASSQLRGSRNEQFF; DNA: TGTGCCAGCAGCCAGCTCCGAGGGAGCCGCAATGAGCAGTTCTTC
size: many; D: NA; J: TRBJ1-3; V: TRBV3-1; CDR3: CASSPQLFSGNTIYF; DNA: TGTGCCAGCAGCCCACAGTTGTTCTCTGGAAACACCATATATTTT
size: NA; D: TRBD2; J: TRBJ2-1; V: TRBV10-3; CDR3: CATRLAGGENEQFF; DNA: TGTGCCACTAGGCTAGCGGGGGGCGAGAATGAGCAGTTCTTC
size: few; D: NA; J: TRBJ1-6; V: TRBV2; CDR3: CASRNVRVGPLHF; DNA: TGTGCCAGCAGAAATGTCCGTGTCGGACCCCTCCACTTT
size: many; D: NA; J: TRBJ2-5; V: TRBV10-3; CDR3: CAISDSGRETQYF; DNA: TGTGCCATCAGTGACAGCGGCCGAGAGACCCAGTACTTC
size: many; D: NA; J: TRBJ2-7; V: TRBV6-1; CDR3: CASSDSGLLDEQYF; DNA: TGTGCCAGCAGTGATTCTGGGCTTCTCGACGAGCAGTACTTC
size: few; D: NA; J: TRBJ1-1; V: TRBV6-1; CDR3: CASSEASVRTEAFF; DNA: TGTGCCAGCAGTGAAGCATCGGTGCGCACTGAAGCTTTCTTT
size: NA; D: NA; J: TRBJ2-1; V: TRBV10-1; CDR3: CASSRTNRSSYNEQFF; DNA: TGCGCCAGCAGCCGGACAAACCGTTCCTCTTACAATGAGCAGTTCTTC
size: once; D: NA; J: TRBJ1-1; V: TRBV11-2; CDR3: CASSLRTRNLNTEAFF; DNA: TGTGCCAGCAGCTTAAGGACAAGGAACCTAAACACTGAAGCTTTCTTT
size: few; D: NA; J: TRBJ1-6; V: TRBV11-2; CDR3: CASSLAPTGNGSPLHF; DNA: TGTGCCAGCAGCTTAGCCCCAACAGGGAATGGGTCACCCCTCCACTTT